Presented here are 29 T cell receptor beta chains from one specimen sequenced in a study of OX40 agonist ivuxolimab in advanced cancers. TCRdb's copy holds only in-frame clones and misses some; the assay was immunoSEQ multiplex PCR. The sample carries 70,000 to 75,000 clones, roughly 85% recorded once. The sequences come from CD4+ or CD8+ T cells sorted from blood, collected in a trial of the OX40 agonist ivuxolimab. The origin of the receptors is an adult with an advanced solid tumor such as melanoma, head and neck, liver or kidney cancer.

This chain links TRBV20-1 with TRBJ1-2; D is unresolved. The germline CDR1 and CDR2 sequences are DFQATT and SNEGSKA (reference sequence). This CDR3 comprises 11 residues. Deletions cut 4 bases from V and 0 bases from J, with 3 bases between. CDR3 nucleotides: TGCAGTGCTAACGCTAACTATGGCTACACCTTC. Protein product: CSANANYGYTF.

The rearrangement joins TRBV5-4 to TRBJ1-2; 8 bases match TRBD1. The CDR3 is made up of 14 amino acids. J lost 8 bases, V lost 4 bases, and 10 bases had no gene match. CDR1 and CDR2 from the germline V gene are SGHNT and YYREEE (reference sequence). For the CDR3, the DNA is TGTGCCAGCAGCCCAGGGGGCATTCCCGGAGGCTACACCTTC. This encodes CASSPGGIPGGYTF.

This chain links TRBV30 with TRBJ1-3; D gene ambiguous. Deletions cut 4 bases from V and 11 bases from J, with 12 bases between. The CDR3 sequence is 11 residues long. Looked up from germline, CDR1 is GTSNPN and CDR2 is SVGIG (reference sequence). This chain's CDR3 is CAWTTGLSIYF. For the CDR3, the DNA is TGTGCCTGGACCACCGGTCTCTCCATATATTTT.

This chain joins TRBV5-1 and TRBJ2-7; 10 bases agree with TRBD2. The CDR3 sequence is 15 residues long. Germline V gene sequence: CDR1 SGHRS, CDR2 YFSETQ. J lost 6 bases, V lost 1 base, and 7 bases had no gene match. The chain's CDR3 is CASSLSLAGAGEQYF. The CDR3 DNA reads as TGCGCCAGCAGCTTGTCGCTAGCGGGAGCGGGCGAGCAGTACTTC.

This sequence joins TRBV27 and TRBJ1-1; D is unclear. V was shortened by 2 bases and J by 1 base, with 8 bases between the two germline ends. The CDR3 totals 14 residues. CDR1 and CDR2 from the germline V gene are MNHEY and SMNVEV (reference sequence). Here the CDR3 reads CASSLTGRNTEAFF. The CDR3 DNA reads TGTGCCAGCAGTTTAACGGGGAGGAACACTGAAGCTTTCTTT.

J is TRBJ2-7 and V is TRBV7-2; D unresolved. Germline-derived CDR1 and CDR2 are SGHTA and FQGNSA. CDR3 size: 15 residues. Deletions cut 5 bases from V and 2 bases from J, with 16 bases between. CDR3 nucleotide sequence: TGTGCCAGCAGCCCATACGCCCGATCCCCCTACGAGCAGTACTTC. Translation gives CASSPYARSPYEQYF.

The J gene is TRBJ2-3, the V gene TRBV6-4, with D maybe TRBD1 (6 bases). V was trimmed by 5 bases and J by 0 bases, leaving 9 bases between them. The CDR3 loop spans 14 amino acids. The germline gives CDR1 MRHNA, CDR2 SNTAGT. CDR3 residues: CASSPQGSTDTQYF. The CDR3 DNA sequence: TGTGCCAGCAGTCCACAGGGAAGCACAGATACGCAGTATTTT.

V gene TRBV10-3 combines with J gene TRBJ2-3, with a possible D match to TRBD1 (5 bases). Germline assignment: CDR1 ENHRY and CDR2 SYGVKD. The CDR3 totals 14 residues. The V gene lost 6 bases and the J gene lost 6 bases, with 16 bases spanning the gap. The CDR3 DNA reads TGTGCCATCAGCCAGGGTCAAAGGACGGATACGCAGTATTTT. Its translation is CAISQGQRTDTQYF.

This clone has just a few counts. V is TRBV28 and J is TRBJ2-2, with 7 bases that match TRBD1. CDR3 length: 15 residues. Germline V CDR1 and CDR2: MDHEN, SYDVKM. With V trimmed by 5 bases and J by 1 base, 4 bases remained unmatched. The CDR3, as DNA: TGTGCCAGCAGTGGGCACAGGGGGAACACCGGGGAGCTGTTTTTT. This encodes CASSGHRGNTGELFF.

The V call is TRBV5-4, the J call TRBJ2-7, with D hard to call. Trimming left V 0 bases short and J 7 bases short, with 5 bases between. CDR3 length: 11 amino acids. The germline V gene has CDR1 SGHNT and CDR2 YYREEE (reference sequence). The CDR3 DNA sequence: TGTGCCAGCAGCTTGGAGGATGAGCAGTACTTC. This translates into CASSLEDEQYF.

The chain joins TRBV5-1 to TRBJ2-5, with 7 nucleotides matching TRBD1. The CDR3 loop spans 14 amino acids. Trimming at V came to 0 bases and at J to 3 bases, leaving 2 bases not matched to a gene. The germline gives CDR1 SGHRS, CDR2 YFSETQ. The CDR3: CASSLGQGEETQYF. DNA of the CDR3: TGCGCCAGCAGCTTGGGGCAGGGGGAAGAGACCCAGTACTTC.

The chain joins TRBV30 to TRBJ2-1, with TRBD1 matching over 8 bases. This CDR3 spans 13 amino acids. V dropped 2 bases and J dropped 12; count of bases not matched to a gene: 9. Per germline, CDR1 GTSNPN and CDR2 SVGIG (reference sequence). As DNA, the CDR3 is TGTGCCTGGAGTTCACATCCAGGGGGCGGGCAGTTCTTC. Its protein product is CAWSSHPGGGQFF. The complete variable domain, with remaining parts taken from reference TRBV30 and TRBJ2-1, reads SQTIHQWPATLVQPVGSPLSLECTVEGTSNPNLYWYRQAAGRGLQLLFYSVGIGQISSEVPQNLSASRPQDRQFILSSKKLLLSDSGFYLCAWSSHPGGGQFFGPGTRLTVL.

CDR3: CASSPGANYGYTF. CDR3 nucleotides: TGTGCCAGCAGCCCCGGAGCTAACTATGGCTACACCTTC. The chain couples TRBV7-9 to TRBJ1-2; D gene ambiguous. The CDR3 has 13 amino acids. Germline lookup yields CDR1 SEHNR and CDR2 FQNEAQ (reference sequence). V lost 5 bases and J 0 bases, leaving 7 bases between the germline ends.

The chain joins TRBV5-1 to TRBJ2-2; 8 nucleotides line up with TRBD1. The ends lost 0 bases at V and 2 bases at J; junction bases unmatched: 6. CDR1 and CDR2 from the germline V gene are SGHRS and YFSETQ. The CDR3 contains 17 residues. CDR3 DNA sequence: TGCGCCAGCAGCTTGGAGGGCAGGGGGCAAAACACCGGGGAGCTGTTTTTT. It codes for CASSLEGRGQNTGELFF.

In this sample, this clone turned up once. The rearrangement links TRBV27 to TRBJ2-1, with D perhaps assigned TRBD1 or TRBD2 (5 bases each). The germline V gene has CDR1 MNHEY and CDR2 SMNVEV (reference sequence). Trimming left V 0 bases short and J 8 bases short, with 11 bases between. The CDR3 covers 14 residues. This CDR3 is CASSLSRVGDEQFF. The CDR3 DNA is TGTGCCAGCAGTTTATCGCGGGTGGGGGATGAGCAGTTCTTC.

This chain uses TRBV19 with TRBJ1-5, with D maybe TRBD1 (5 bases). Germline CDR1 reads LNHDA; CDR2 reads SQIVND (reference sequence). V was trimmed by 4 bases and J by 9 bases, leaving 13 bases between them. The CDR3 runs to 13 residues. The CDR3 reads CASSKEGPSPQHF. CDR3 nucleotide sequence: TGTGCCAGTAGTAAAGAGGGGCCATCGCCCCAGCATTTT. Based on the CDR3 plus reference TRBV19 and TRBJ1-5, the full variable domain is DGGITQSPKYLFRKEGQNVTLSCEQNLNHDAMYWYRQDPGQGLRLIYYSQIVNDFQKGDIAEGYSVSREKKESFPLTVTSAQKNPTAFYLCASSKEGPSPQHFGDGTRLSIL.

This chain connects TRBV21-1 to TRBJ2-4; TRBD1 is taken as the D call from the table, unchecked against the DNA. TRBV21-1 is a pseudogene. The CDR3 runs 17 residues. The CDR3 spells CASSNYNRGVAKNIQYF. CDR3 DNA sequence: TGTGCCAGCAGCAATTACAACAGGGGGGTAGCCAAAAACATTCAGTACTTC.

CDR3: CASSPQAPQGDYGYTF. The DNA for the CDR3 is TGTGCCAGCTCACCGCAGGCCCCCCAGGGAGACTATGGCTACACCTTC. The rearrangement uses TRBV18 and TRBJ1-2; maybe TRBD1 (5 bases). Looked up from germline, CDR1 is KGHSH and CDR2 is LQKENI. V was clipped by 3 bases and J by 3 bases, with 17 bases between them. CDR3 size: 16 residues.

V usage is TRBV7-2 and J usage is TRBJ2-7; possibly TRBD2 for D (5 bases). Germline lookup yields CDR1 SGHTA and CDR2 FQGNSA. This CDR3 is 15 amino acids long. V shed 0 bases and J shed 4 bases, with 13 bases lying between them. CDR3 sequence: CASSLAGRSEYEQYF. CDR3 in DNA: TGTGCCAGCAGCTTAGCAGGGAGAAGTGAATACGAGCAGTACTTC.

This rearrangement joins TRBV5-4 to TRBJ2-1, with D tentatively TRBD1 (5 bases). V was pared by 4 bases and J by 7 bases, with 15 bases between. Germline CDR1 and CDR2: SGHNT and YYREEE (reference sequence). The length of the CDR3 is 14 residues. CDR3: CASSPTVSKNEQFF. CDR3 coding DNA: TGTGCCAGCAGCCCGACAGTTTCCAAAAATGAGCAGTTCTTC. Full variable domain (missing parts from reference TRBV5-4 and TRBJ2-1): ETGVTQSPTHLIKTRGQQVTLRCSSQSGHNTVSWYQQALGQGPQFIFQYYREEENGRGNFPPRFSGLQFPNYSSELNVNALELDDSALYLCASSPTVSKNEQFFGPGTRLTVL.

The chain has TRBV5-1 and TRBJ1-1, with TRBD1 as a possible D gene (5 bases). Germline assignment: CDR1 SGHRS and CDR2 YFSETQ. The CDR3 runs 14 residues. Trimming stripped 1 base from V and 6 bases from J, with 13 bases between. CDR3 in amino acids: CASSLSLRGAEAFF. The CDR3 bases are TGCGCCAGCAGCTTGAGCCTGAGGGGCGCTGAAGCTTTCTTT.

This chain links TRBV28 with TRBJ1-2; D gene unclear. Germline V CDR1 and CDR2: MDHEN, SYDVKM. The CDR3 is 14 amino acids. Deletions cut 2 bases from V and 7 bases from J, with 14 bases between. The CDR3: CASSLAGARGGYTF. The CDR3, as DNA: TGTGCCAGCAGTTTAGCCGGCGCCAGAGGTGGCTACACCTTC.

The chain links TRBV6-1 to TRBJ1-2; 10 bases agree with TRBD1. Per germline, CDR1 MNHNS and CDR2 SASEGT. This CDR3 is 15 amino acids long. V lost 7 bases and J lost 6; bases outside the gene matches: 11. The DNA of the CDR3 is TGTGCCAGCATCTTTGCCGGGACAGGGGATAATGGCTACACCTTC. Its protein product is CASIFAGTGDNGYTF.

The chain uses TRBV11-3 and TRBJ2-3, with a tentative D call TRBD1 (5 bases). Germline V gene sequence: CDR1 SGHNT, CDR2 YENEEA. This CDR3 contains 15 residues. Trimming took 3 bases from V and 4 from J, leaving 14 bases between them. The CDR3 region is CASSLHSKGADTQYF. The CDR3 DNA is TGTGCCAGCAGCTTGCACTCGAAAGGGGCAGATACGCAGTATTTT.

This clone was seen a single time. The rearrangement links TRBV5-1 to TRBJ1-4; 7 bases match TRBD1. V gave up 4 bases and J gave up 3 bases; unmatched junction bases: 9. Germline V CDR1 and CDR2: SGHRS, YFSETQ. The CDR3 spans 16 residues. The CDR3 sequence: CASSPGGTAANEKLFF. CDR3 nucleotides: TGCGCCAGCAGCCCCGGTGGGACAGCCGCTAATGAAAAACTGTTTTTT.

The chain employs TRBV7-2 and TRBJ1-1; D not certain. V lost 2 bases, J lost 0 bases, and 7 bases lay in between. Looked up from germline, CDR1 is SGHTA and CDR2 is FQGNSA. CDR3 size: 14 residues. CDR3 sequence reads: CASSLLSVNTEAFF. CDR3 bases: TGTGCCAGCAGCTTACTCTCCGTGAACACTGAAGCTTTCTTT.

This clone was counted between two and nine times. The chain employs TRBV7-9 and TRBJ2-2, with 9 bases fitting TRBD1. The CDR3 contains 15 residues. V trimming: 1 base; J trimming: 3 bases; junction bases outside the gene matches: 0. Germline CDR1 SEHNR, CDR2 FQNEAQ (reference sequence). The chain's CDR3 is CASSLGTGDTGELFF. The CDR3 bases are TGTGCCAGCAGCTTAGGGACAGGGGACACCGGGGAGCTGTTTTTT.

This chain links TRBV5-6 with TRBJ2-7; perhaps TRBD2 as D (6 bases). Between the trimmed V and J ends, which lost 4 bases and 2 bases, there was a span of 16 bases. This CDR3 has 15 residues. Germline CDR1 and CDR2: SGHDT and YYEEEE. CDR3 bases: TGTGCCAGCAGCCCGGAGCGGGTCCTAGCCTACGAGCAGTACTTC. It is translated as CASSPERVLAYEQYF.

This chain connects TRBV5-6 to TRBJ2-5; 7 positions agree with TRBD1. Germline CDR1 SGHDT, CDR2 YYEEEE. With V trimmed by 1 base and J by 5 bases, 8 bases remained unmatched. The CDR3 contains 15 residues. The chain's CDR3 is CASSLSLGGGETQYF. CDR3 sequence (DNA): TGTGCCAGCAGCTTGAGTTTAGGGGGCGGGGAGACCCAGTACTTC.